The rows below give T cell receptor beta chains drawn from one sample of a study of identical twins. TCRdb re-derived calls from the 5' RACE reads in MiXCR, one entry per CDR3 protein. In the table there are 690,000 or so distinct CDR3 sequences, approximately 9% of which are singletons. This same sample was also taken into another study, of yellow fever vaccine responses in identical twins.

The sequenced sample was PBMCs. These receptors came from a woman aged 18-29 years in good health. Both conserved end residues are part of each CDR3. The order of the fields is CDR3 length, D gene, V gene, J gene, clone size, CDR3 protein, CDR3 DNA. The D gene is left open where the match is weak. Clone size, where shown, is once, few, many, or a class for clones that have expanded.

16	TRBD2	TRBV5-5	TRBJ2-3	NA	CASSALAGGITDTQYF	TGTGCCAGCAGCGCGCTAGCGGGGGGGATCACAGATACGCAGTATTTT
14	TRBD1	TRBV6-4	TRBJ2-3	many	CASSPGEGADTQYF	TGTGCCAGCAGTCCCGGCGAGGGGGCCGATACGCAGTATTTT
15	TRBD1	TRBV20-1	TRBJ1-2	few	CSARGGGDSLRGYTF	TGCAGTGCTAGAGGAGGCGGGGACAGCCTTCGGGGCTACACCTTC
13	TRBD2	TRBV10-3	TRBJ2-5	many	CAIGGDGKETQYF	TGTGCCATCGGGGGGGACGGCAAAGAGACCCAGTACTTC
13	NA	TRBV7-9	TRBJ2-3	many	CASSLDSTDTQYF	TGTGCCAGCAGTTTAGACAGCACAGATACGCAGTATTTT
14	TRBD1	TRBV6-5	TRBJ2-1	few	CASSWTGGFNEQFF	TGTGCCAGCAGTTGGACAGGGGGGTTCAATGAGCAGTTCTTC
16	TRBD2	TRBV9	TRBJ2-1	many	CASSVVASGMNNEQFF	TGTGCCAGCAGCGTAGTGGCTAGCGGGATGAACAATGAGCAGTTCTTC
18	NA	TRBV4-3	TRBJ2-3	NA	CASSQDRVGQEPTDTQYF	TGCGCCAGCAGCCAAGATAGGGTCGGACAAGAACCAACAGATACGCAGTATTTT
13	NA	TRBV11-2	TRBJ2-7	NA	CASSFRRGYEQYF	TGTGCCAGCAGCTTTCGCAGAGGCTACGAGCAGTACTTC
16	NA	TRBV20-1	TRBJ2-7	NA	CSARAYEGSPSYEQYF	TGCAGTGCTAGAGCTTACGAGGGGTCGCCTTCCTACGAGCAGTACTTC
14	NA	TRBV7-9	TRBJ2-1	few	CASSQRQSYNEQFF	TGTGCCAGCAGCCAGCGGCAGTCATACAATGAGCAGTTCTTC
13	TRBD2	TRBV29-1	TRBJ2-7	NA	CSVRASGSYEQYF	TGCAGCGTGCGGGCTAGCGGGAGCTACGAGCAGTACTTC
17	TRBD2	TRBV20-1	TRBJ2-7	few	CSARDPWTSGVSYEQYF	TGCAGTGCTAGAGATCCCTGGACTAGCGGGGTTTCCTACGAGCAGTACTTC
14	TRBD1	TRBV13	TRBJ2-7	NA	CASTGQGARGEQYF	TGTGCCAGCACCGGACAGGGGGCGCGAGGCGAGCAGTACTTC
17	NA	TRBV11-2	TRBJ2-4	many	CASSLELGRGVRNIQYF	TGTGCCAGCAGCTTAGAGTTGGGCAGGGGTGTAAGGAACATTCAGTACTTC
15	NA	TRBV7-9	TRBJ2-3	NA	CASRSSPGVTDTQYF	TGTGCCAGCAGATCTTCACCGGGGGTCACAGATACGCAGTATTTT
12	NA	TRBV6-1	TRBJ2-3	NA	CASRPPGDTQYF	TGTGCCAGCAGACCTCCGGGGGATACGCAGTATTTT
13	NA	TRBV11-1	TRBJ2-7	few	CASSKHGSYEQYF	TGTGCCAGCAGCAAACACGGATCCTACGAGCAGTACTTC
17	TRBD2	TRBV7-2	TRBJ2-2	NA	CASSRIPGLAGPGELFF	TGTGCCAGCAGCCGGATCCCGGGACTAGCGGGCCCCGGGGAGCTGTTTTTT
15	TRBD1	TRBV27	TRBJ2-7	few	CASSLPGRGPDEQYF	TGTGCCAGCAGTTTGCCGGGCAGGGGGCCCGACGAGCAGTACTTC
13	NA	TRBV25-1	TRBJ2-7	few	CASSKENTYEQYF	TGTGCCAGCTCCAAGGAGAACACCTACGAGCAGTACTTC
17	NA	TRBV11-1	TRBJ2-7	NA	CASSLLPKDLLSYEQYF	TGTGCCAGCAGCTTACTTCCAAAAGACCTACTATCCTACGAGCAGTACTTC
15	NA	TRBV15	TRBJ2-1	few	CATSRARVTDNEQFF	TGTGCCACCAGCAGAGCGAGGGTGACGGACAATGAGCAGTTCTTC
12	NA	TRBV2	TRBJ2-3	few	CASSAAGTTQYF	TGTGCCAGCAGTGCCGCGGGGACTACGCAGTATTTT
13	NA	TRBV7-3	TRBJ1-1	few	CASSLFQGTEAFF	TGTGCCAGCAGCTTATTTCAGGGTACTGAAGCTTTCTTT
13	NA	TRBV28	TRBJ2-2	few	CASLASNTGELFF	TGTGCCAGTCTAGCGTCGAACACCGGGGAGCTGTTTTTT
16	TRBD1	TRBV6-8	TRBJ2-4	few	CASSYSGTGVTNIQYF	TGTGCCAGCAGTTACTCCGGGACAGGGGTTACAAACATTCAGTACTTC
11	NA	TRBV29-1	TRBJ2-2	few	CSVDSAGELFF	TGCAGCGTTGATTCCGCCGGGGAGCTGTTTTTT
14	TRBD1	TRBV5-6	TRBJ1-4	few	CASKDRGQDEKLFF	TGTGCCAGCAAGGACAGGGGGCAGGACGAAAAACTGTTTTTT
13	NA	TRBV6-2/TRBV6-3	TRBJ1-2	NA	CATDYGGPYGYTF	TGTGCCACTGATTACGGCGGGCCCTATGGCTACACCTTC
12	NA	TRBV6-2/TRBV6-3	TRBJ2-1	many	CASNGGYNEQFF	TGTGCCAGCAATGGAGGCTACAATGAGCAGTTCTTC
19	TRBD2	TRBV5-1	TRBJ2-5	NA	CASSLTTGTSGGARETQYF	TGCGCCAGCAGCTTAACAACCGGGACTAGCGGGGGGGCACGAGAGACCCAGTACTTC
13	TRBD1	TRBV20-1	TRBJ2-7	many	CSAPTGFAYEQYF	TGCAGTGCCCCGACAGGGTTTGCCTACGAGCAGTACTTC
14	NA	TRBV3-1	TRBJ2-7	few	CASSYELEPYEQYF	TGTGCCAGCAGCTACGAGCTGGAACCCTACGAGCAGTACTTC
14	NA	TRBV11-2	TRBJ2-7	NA	CASSPGVRIGEQYF	TGTGCCAGCAGCCCGGGAGTCAGGATAGGCGAGCAGTACTTC